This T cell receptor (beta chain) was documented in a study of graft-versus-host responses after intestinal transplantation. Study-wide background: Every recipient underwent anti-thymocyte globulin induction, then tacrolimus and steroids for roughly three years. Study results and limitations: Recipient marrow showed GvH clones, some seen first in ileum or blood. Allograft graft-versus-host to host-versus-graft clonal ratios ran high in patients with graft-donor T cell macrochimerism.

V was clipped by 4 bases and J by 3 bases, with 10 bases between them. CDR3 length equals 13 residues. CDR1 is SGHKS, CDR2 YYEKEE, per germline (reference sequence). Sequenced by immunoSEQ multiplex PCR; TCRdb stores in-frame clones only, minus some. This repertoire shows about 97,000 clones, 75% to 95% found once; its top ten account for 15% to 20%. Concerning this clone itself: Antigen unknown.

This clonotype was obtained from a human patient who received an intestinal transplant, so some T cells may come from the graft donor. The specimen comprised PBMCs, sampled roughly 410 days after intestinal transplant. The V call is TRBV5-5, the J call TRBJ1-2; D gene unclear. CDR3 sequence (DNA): TGTGCCAGCAGCGATGCTCGGGACTATGGCTACACCTTC. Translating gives CASSDARDYGYTF.